This TCR beta chain was documented in a study of T-cell memory formation after mild COVID-19. Whole-study results and caveats: While clones contracting from day 15 to 85 were balanced between CD4 and CD8, later expanders leaned CD4+.

TCRdb called the 5' RACE reads again in MiXCR, with one record for every CDR3 protein. The sample carries 550,000 to 600,000 distinct CDR3 sequences, about a fifth recorded once. V shed 0 bases and J shed 12 bases, with 18 bases lying between them. This CDR3 has 15 amino acids. CDR1 SGHDT and CDR2 YYEEEE come from the germline V gene. This clonotype was observed a few times. Its antigen is still unknown. The sequenced material came from PBMCs or a T cell subset sorted from them (not recorded which). The chain carries TRBV5-6 and TRBJ1-4; possible D gene TRBD1, 5 bases. The sequence derives from an adult woman who had mild COVID-19 (a few samples of this study predate the infection). Cell type and time point are not known. This CDR3 is CASSLVGTQNKELFF. For the CDR3, the DNA is TGTGCCAGCAGCTTGGTCGGGACCCAAAATAAGGAACTGTTTTTT.